Described below is a single T cell receptor (beta chain) sequence and its context. Its recognized antigen is unknown. No much larger clone exists at a distance of one base, and base qualities are not known. V is clipped by 4 bases and J by 4 bases, and the sequence between their germline boundaries is 10 bases long. The CDR3 measures 13 amino acids from cysteine to phenylalanine. The retained sequence is limited to the CDR3, 39 bases, with the frame set at the first base. The CDR1 and CDR2 encoded by the germline V gene (reference sequence) are MNHEY and SMNVEV. The cohort was made up of 650 to 700 healthy bone marrow donors. All cohort members were sampled while nominally healthy, although unrecorded immune exposures were likely present. The donor tested CMV seronegative and was one of the 352 seronegative cohort members. Each donor provided a peripheral blood sample, and peripheral blood mononuclear cells were used for TCR beta sequencing. The Qiagen DNeasy Blood Extraction Kit was used to extract genomic DNA from the blood cell samples.

This specimen comes from a study of cytomegalovirus exposure and HLA in healthy donors (dated by TCRdb to about 2017). At the level of the whole study: An earlier analysis of a few hundred of the donors reported roughly 300 Gb of sequence data and 90 million to 120 million unique TCR beta sequences obtained from about 180 million T cells. An early release covering 550 to 700 HLA-typed donors comprised about 310 gigabases of sequencing data and tens of millions of unique TCR sequences. The genetic ancestry cluster associated with self-reported Caucasian donors included 81% of the approximately 430 genotyped donors. The study aimed to test whether signatures of past pathogen exposure could be identified by cataloging public T cell receptors. Using immunosequencing, the study profiled T cell repertoires from 550 to 750 subjects and related those repertoires to cytomegalovirus serostatus. Besides the first cohort of roughly 660 subjects, a separate validation cohort made up of about 120 different subjects was used. High-throughput TCR immunosequencing, statistical association of individual TCRs with disease status, and machine learning were combined to predict cytomegalovirus infection status. To study patterns of TCR occurrence, a later analysis re-analyzed previously published TCR beta repertoires from 666 donors and added high-resolution HLA genotyping. Rather than using new phenotypic data, the later analysis identified candidate immune exposures from TCR beta sequences and from how often those sequences occurred across donors. An earlier analysis of 587 of the donors applied high-throughput TCR beta sequencing to assess whether each TCR beta V gene segment acted as functional or pseudogenic. Donor age, sex, ethnicity and CMV serostatus were collected together with the repertoire data. A later genetic analysis used genome-wide SNP genotypes for about 65% of the 666 donors, treating that subset as a discovery cohort. Every discovery cohort repertoire had been produced on one sequencing platform. HLA typing included class I and class II loci at four-digit resolution. Typing coverage varied by locus: 629-630 donors for A, B, C, DRB1 and DQB1; more than 500 for DQA1; 606 for DPA1; approximately 490 for DPB1. About five DR-DQ haplotypes were handled as single units for association and clustering because linkage in the cohort was strong. On average, roughly 200,000 unique TCR beta nucleotide sequences were sequenced per donor among a few hundred genotyped donors of the cohort, with approximately 18% of those sequences being non-productive. The study at large found these results: This cohort had only TCR beta chains sequenced, and the lack of alpha or paired-chain data limited which features could be detected. In a later analysis, several top co-occurrence clusters were reported to appear linked to parvovirus B19, influenza, CMV and Epstein-Barr virus. A later genetic analysis reported fewer N-insertions in productive TCRs among donors in an Asian-associated ancestry cluster than the roughly 700-donor mean. A few of the identified cytomegalovirus-associated TCR beta chains were confirmed in vitro to be specific for cytomegalovirus antigens. While some public TCRs were present in many individuals, most TCR sequences turned up only very rarely across donors. HLA typing was unavailable for some donors at each locus, so association tests used only the typed subset. Sequencing depth was assumed to be roughly uniform across donors in the presence/absence analyses, though that assumption may not hold. A group of highly shared sequence variants was considered likely to be a technical artifact of the sequencing pipeline. A further reported finding was that TCR beta sequences accurately predicted the HLA-A and HLA-B alleles for most subjects in the first cohort. A total of 150 to 200 TCR beta chains were listed by the study as associated with cytomegalovirus. In a later analysis, most CMV-associated TCR beta chains were found to appear HLA-restricted, with HLA associations seemingly driven largely by CMV exposure. Correlated functional status among segregating V segments might be attributable to linkage disequilibrium, but an unknown experimental factor could not be ruled out. Specific HLA alleles were associated with 18,000 or so TCR beta sequences at a false discovery rate of 0.05 in a later analysis. Because counts were too low, 15 to 20 rarely observed V segments, including chromosome 9 orphons, were excluded from the earlier analysis of several hundred of the donors. For the cohort, immune exposure information was limited to CMV serostatus. Cytomegalovirus status was reported to be diagnosed by the classifier with high specificity and sensitivity in both the original and validation cohorts. When HLA alleles, especially DR and DQ, strongly co-occurred, TCR associations were difficult to assign to individual alleles. In a later genetic analysis, a missense DCLRE1C variant was associated with V-gene and J-gene trimming of TCR beta chains, and the association was replicated in an independent cohort. According to the authors, the approach could potentially be generalized to other disease states and immunological phenotypes. In a later analysis, the rate of TCR association differed among HLA loci, with DRB1 alleles having the most associated TCRs and HLA-C alleles having the fewest. In an earlier analysis of some 500 of the donors, most TCR beta V segments were observed in productive rearrangements about 87% or about 30% of the time, broadly matching IMGT annotations. A later analysis found that HLA-associated TCR beta chains were more clonally expanded and had lower generation probabilities than equally common non-associated chains. The 87-base-pair reads could not distinguish some IMGT-functional V segments, including TRBV6-2 and TRBV6-3, so those segments were excluded.

Library construction relied on the immunoSEQ multiplex PCR assay. The multiplex PCR relied on a mix of 60 forward primers for TCR Vbeta segments and 13 reverse primers for TCR Jbeta segments. The CDR3 region of rearranged TCR beta genes was amplified from genomic DNA by a multiplex PCR assay. The Illumina HiSeq System was used to sequence the amplified TCR beta libraries as 87-base-pair reads. From the authors' description of their analysis: A later analysis counted approximately 76 million unique TCR beta chains across the 666 repertoires, and some 11 million of these chains were shared by at least two donors. Raw reads were error-corrected and collapsed into unique sequences by a nearest-neighbor algorithm in which closely related sequences were merged to remove PCR and sequencing errors. V, D and J gene segments were assigned by aligning CDR3 sequences to IMGT reference sequences. For a sequence to be retained, a match of at least six nucleotides was required to both a V gene segment and a J gene segment. A rearrangement was called productive if the CDR3 had no stop codons and remained in frame with V and J, and every other rearrangement was called non-productive. CDR3 was defined according to IMGT convention as the region running from the second conserved V-encoded cysteine to the conserved J-encoded phenylalanine. The earlier analysis of about 590 of the donors excluded sequences that lacked an unambiguous match to a single V gene segment. An earlier analysis of 500 to 700 of the donors classified V segments as functional when productive rearrangements were above 56.7% and as segregating when the standard deviation between donors was above 5%. A statistical classification framework was developed to diagnose cytomegalovirus status using the catalog of TCR beta chain sequences. In a later analysis, V and J genes were assigned by comparing TCR nucleotide sequences against IMGT/GENE-DB human TR gene sequences. A later analysis assigned CDR3 sequences and most-parsimonious VDJ recombination scenarios with the TCRdist pipeline. In a later analysis, each TCR beta chain was defined by its CDR3 amino acid sequence together with its V-gene family, and reads without a unique V-gene family were excluded. To address suspected cross-contamination and a sequencing artifact, a later analysis removed around 600 highly shared, low-generation-probability nucleotide sequences. For each public chain, a later analysis derived a clonal expansion index from normalized ranks of inferred template counts within each repertoire. In a later analysis, generation probabilities were computed using a VDJ recombination model fitted to out-of-frame rearrangements, and the results were checked against IGoR. A later analysis scored TCR-TCR, TCR-HLA and TCR-CMV co-occurrence with hypergeometric tests, applying a repertoire-size bias correction to TCR pairs. False discovery rates were estimated in a later analysis by permuting HLA or CMV assignments 20 times. In a later analysis, co-occurring TCRs were grouped using DBSCAN, and TCRdist sequence similarity was added for clustering within HLA-allele-positive subsets. Repertoires with fewer than 30,000 or more than 120,000 public chains were left out of co-occurrence clustering, as were about five repertoires with anomalous nucleotide sharing. The table was pulled from immuneACCESS by TCRdb, which kept in-frame rearrangements only. Such tables lose some clones; where checked, under half of the loss comes from unresolved V genes, and the rest has no known cause. V, J and clone size reflect that table, while D and trimming were determined from the DNA. For this sample there are roughly 150,000 clones; 80% appear just once. Together, the top ten hold around an eighth of the sample.

The sequenced sample consisted of PBMCs. This TCR derives from a woman aged 40 to 50 in good health and CMV-seronegative. This chain joins TRBV27 to TRBJ1-2, with the D gene call left open. The CDR3: CASSSGNIYGYTF. In nucleotides, the sequence is TGTGCCAGCAGTTCCGGGAACATCTATGGCTACACCTTC.